This entry describes one T cell receptor beta chain. The antigen remains unidentified. This specimen comes from a study of identical twins. Findings and caveats of the study: The authors drew conclusions from cross-sectional statistical analysis rather than following the same donors.

One entry per CDR3 protein, called by TCRdb with MiXCR from the 5' RACE reads. The profile covers 400,000 to 500,000 distinct CDR3 sequences, with roughly 13% appearing a single time and about 0.94% taken by the ten largest. Per the germline V gene, CDR1 is LGHDT and CDR2 is YNNKEL (reference sequence). This CDR3 spans 17 amino acids. V lost 11 bases and J lost 1, with 23 bases in between. The same data also went into a second study, on yellow fever vaccine responses in identical twins.

The chain links TRBV3-1 to TRBJ2-2; D may be TRBD1 (6 bases). This clonotype originated in a woman aged 18 to 35 in good health. The sample comprised CD4+ T cells sorted from blood. The CDR3 DNA reads TGTGCCTCCAGCACGCAGTTCGGGACAATGAACACCGGGGAGCTGTTTTTT. Residues: CASSTQFGTMNTGELFF.